The next 30 T cell receptor beta chains were all read from a single sample in a study of blood T cell repertoires in COVID-19. Assay used: immunoSEQ multiplex PCR; TCRdb lists only in-frame clones, some missing. This sample carries under 200,000 clones, nearly 90% of them seen once, and the ten largest clones take 20% to 25%. Sequencing was carried out using peripheral blood. The receptors were gathered from a man aged 55 to 70 with active or convalescent COVID-19.

This sequence joins TRBV2 and TRBJ1-2; 7 nucleotides match TRBD1. This CDR3 comprises 13 residues. With 9 bases clipped from V and 6 bases from J, the junction kept 10 bases outside the gene matches. From germline, CDR1 is SNHLY and CDR2 FYNNEI. CDR3 DNA sequence: TGTGCCAGTTGTCCCGGGACAGCCGATGGCTACACCTTC. Its protein is CASCPGTADGYTF.

This clone has a handful of counts. V usage is TRBV19 and J usage is TRBJ1-2; no definite D call. The CDR3 totals 13 residues. Germline loops: CDR1 LNHDA, CDR2 SQIVND (reference sequence). V was pared by 5 bases and J by 1 base, with 8 bases between. As DNA, the CDR3 is TGTGCCAGTAGTTTTGCGAGTAACTATGGCTACACCTTC. Translating it yields CASSFASNYGYTF.

The CDR3 DNA is TGTGCCAGCAGTCTTCGGACTTCCTACGAGCAGTACTTC. This codes for CASSLRTSYEQYF. The rearrangement joins TRBV27 to TRBJ2-7, with a possible D match to TRBD2 (5 bases). The CDR3 length is 13 residues. Germline CDR1 reads MNHEY; CDR2 reads SMNVEV (reference sequence). V lost 5 bases to trimming and J lost 1 base, with 9 bases between them.

The chain is built from TRBV7-6 and TRBJ1-2; D might be TRBD1 (5 bases). CDR1 is SGHVS and CDR2 is FNYEAQ in the germline V gene. V lost 2 bases, J lost 7 bases, and 23 bases lay in between. The CDR3 is 17 amino acids. The CDR3 sequence: CASSLNQAGSDFSGYTF. CDR3 DNA: TGTGCCAGCAGCTTAAATCAGGCAGGGTCGGATTTCAGTGGCTACACCTTC.

The chain has TRBV27 and TRBJ2-5, with a tentative D call TRBD1 (6 bases). Trimming shortened V by 6 bases and J by 5 bases, and 13 bases separated the two germline ends. Germline V lookup: CDR1 MNHEY, CDR2 SMNVEV (reference sequence). This CDR3 is built from 13 residues. For the CDR3, the DNA is TGTGCCAGCAGCCAGGGGTACCGGGAGACCCAGTACTTC. This translates into CASSQGYRETQYF.

This chain joins TRBV2 and TRBJ1-3; a possible D gene is TRBD1 (5 bases). The V gene's germline CDR1 is SNHLY and CDR2 FYNNEI. V was pared by 7 bases and J by 3 bases, with 10 bases between. This CDR3 region has 13 residues. CDR3 coding DNA: TGTGCCAGCATCCGGGGACTTGGAAACACCATATATTTT. As protein: CASIRGLGNTIYF.

The chain recombines TRBV3-1 (or the pseudogene TRBV3-2) with TRBJ1-3; tentatively, D is TRBD1 (5 bases). CDR1 LGHDT and CDR2 YNNKEL come from the germline V gene (reference sequence). V lost 8 bases, J lost 0 bases, and 11 bases lay in between. CDR3 length equals 14 residues. This CDR3 reads CASSERGSGNTIYF. The DNA for the CDR3 is TGTGCCAGCTCGGAAAGGGGCTCTGGAAACACCATATATTTT.

The chain employs TRBV5-1 and TRBJ2-5; TRBD2 is a possible D gene (7 bases). This CDR3 has 15 residues. The V gene lost 2 bases and the J gene lost 1 base, with 12 bases spanning the gap. Germline values: CDR1 SGHRS, CDR2 YFSETQ. This chain's CDR3 is CASSFRGGVQETQYF. The CDR3 region has the DNA TGCGCCAGCAGCTTTAGAGGGGGGGTCCAAGAGACCCAGTACTTC. The full variable domain, completed using reference TRBV5-1 and TRBJ2-5, is KAGVTQTPRYLIKTRGQQVTLSCSPISGHRSVSWYQQTPGQGLQFLFEYFSETQRNKGNFPGRFSGRQFSNSRSEMNVSTLELGDSALYLCASSFRGGVQETQYFGPGTRLLVL.

The gene calls are TRBV7-3 and TRBJ1-2, with D maybe TRBD1 (5 bases). The V gene lost 4 bases and the J gene lost 8 bases, with 14 bases spanning the gap. Germline assignment: CDR1 SGHTA and CDR2 FQGTGA. This CDR3 contains 13 residues. DNA for the CDR3: TGTGCCAGCAGCTCGCAGGGCGGAGGGGGCTACACCTTC. Encoded protein: CASSSQGGGGYTF.

This clone has only a few counts. This chain links TRBV7-9 with TRBJ2-7; TRBD1 matches 9 bases. CDR3 length: 14 amino acids. Unmatched junction bases numbered 3, after V lost 3 bases and J lost 3 bases. In germline, CDR1 is SEHNR, CDR2 FQNEAQ (reference sequence). In DNA, the CDR3 is TGTGCCAGCAGCTTGGGACAGGGACGCTACGAGCAGTACTTC. This encodes CASSLGQGRYEQYF.

The rearrangement uses TRBV6-6 and TRBJ1-1, with 8 bases lining up with TRBD1. Germline-derived CDR1 and CDR2 are MNHNY and SVGAGI (reference sequence). Trimming removed 9 bases from V and 10 bases from J; junction bases left unmatched: 16. This CDR3 is 14 amino acids long. CDR3 loop: CASNDRGQPGGAFF. The CDR3 DNA follows: TGTGCCAGTAATGACAGGGGACAACCCGGCGGAGCTTTCTTT.

The J gene is TRBJ1-1, the V gene TRBV15, with a possible D match to TRBD1 (6 bases). V lost 0 bases to trimming and J lost 11 bases, with 13 bases between them. The CDR3 contains 13 residues. The germline CDR1 and CDR2 sequences are LNHNV and YYDKDF (reference sequence). The CDR3 region is CATSREHRVVAFF. CDR3 coding DNA: TGTGCCACCAGCAGAGAACACAGGGTTGTCGCTTTCTTT.

The chain employs TRBV6-6 and TRBJ1-5; TRBD1 might be the D (5 bases). CDR1 is MNHNY, CDR2 SVGAGI, per germline (reference sequence). V lost 8 bases and J lost 5, with 19 bases in between. This CDR3 region has 15 residues. CDR3 amino acids: CASLDPGLSHQPQHF. CDR3 coding DNA: TGTGCCAGCCTCGATCCGGGACTTTCGCATCAGCCCCAGCATTTT.

The chain uses TRBV12-3 or TRBV12-4 and TRBJ1-2, with D possibly being TRBD1 (5 bases). The CDR3 has 13 amino acids. V lost 3 bases and J 3 bases, leaving 8 bases between the germline ends. The CDR3 DNA follows: TGTGCCAGCAGTTTGCCAGGGTACTATGGCTACACCTTC. Protein sequence: CASSLPGYYGYTF.

A word on this clone: The sample contains more than one DNA sequence encoding this CDR3. This chain connects TRBV5-4 to TRBJ2-3; possibly TRBD1 for D (6 bases). The CDR3 covers 14 residues. Deletions cut 1 base from V and 2 bases from J, with 8 bases between. CDR1 SGHNT and CDR2 YYREEE come from the germline V gene (reference sequence). CDR3 sequence (DNA): TGTGCCAGCAGCTTGAGGACAGCCACAGATACGCAGTATTTT. Its protein product is CASSLRTATDTQYF.

V and J are TRBV5-6 and TRBJ2-7; D gene ambiguous. Germline V gene data show CDR1 as SGHDT and CDR2 as YYEEEE. CDR3 length: 13 amino acids. Deletions cut 2 bases from V and 6 bases from J, with 12 bases between. CDR3 protein: CASSFDLSTEQYF. In nucleotides, the CDR3 is TGTGCCAGCAGCTTTGATCTTAGCACCGAGCAGTACTTC.

The CDR3 coding sequence is TGTGCCAGCAGCCCAGAAGGGGGACAGATAAATGGCTACACCTTC. It encodes CASSPEGGQINGYTF. The chain joins TRBV2 to TRBJ1-2; 7 bases are a match to TRBD1. CDR3 size: 15 residues. Germline CDR1 SNHLY, CDR2 FYNNEI. After removal of 6 bases from V and 6 bases from J, the junction contained 13 bases not matched to a gene.

The CDR3 is CSVEGGTQIILTDTQYF. CDR3 DNA: TGCAGCGTTGAAGGGGGGACACAAATTATTCTCACAGATACGCAGTATTTT. The chain links TRBV29-1 to TRBJ2-3; tentative D call: TRBD1 (6 bases). The CDR3 is 17 residues long. Germline V gene sequence: CDR1 SQVTM, CDR2 ANQGSEA. The V end was cut by 1 base, the J end by 2 bases, with 19 bases between.

The CDR3 region has the DNA TGCGCCAGCAGCCAGGACAGGGCAAGCACAGATACGCAGTATTTT. Protein product: CASSQDRASTDTQYF. The chain couples TRBV10-1 to TRBJ2-3, with TRBD1 identical over 8 bases. V gave up 6 bases and J gave up 0 bases; unmatched junction bases: 5. CDR1 and CDR2 from the germline V gene are WNHNN and SYGVQD (reference sequence). CDR3 length: 15 residues.

The chain has TRBV27 and TRBJ1-2; 7 nucleotides align to TRBD1. Germline CDR1 and CDR2: MNHEY and SMNVEV (reference sequence). The CDR3 is 13 amino acids. J was trimmed by 8 bases and V by 5 bases; bases with no gene match: 8. CDR3 sequence (DNA): TGTGCCAGCAGTGATGACAGGGTGAAGGGCTACACCTTC. Protein: CASSDDRVKGYTF.

The chain links TRBV4-1 to TRBJ2-7; D is unresolved. Germline V gives CDR1 MGHRA, CDR2 YSYEKL. This CDR3 is built from 13 residues. V lost 4 bases and J lost 0, with 7 bases in between. The CDR3, as DNA: TGCGCCAGCAGCCTGGCGGTCTCCTACGAGCAGTACTTC. Amino acid sequence: CASSLAVSYEQYF.

The chain employs TRBV5-6 and TRBJ2-1; the D gene is possibly TRBD2 (5 bases). The CDR3 contains 15 residues. V lost 1 base, J lost 6 bases, and 14 bases lay in between. Per germline, CDR1 SGHDT and CDR2 YYEEEE. The CDR3 loop reads CASSLFGGAVNEQFF. In DNA, the CDR3 is TGTGCCAGCAGCTTGTTTGGAGGTGCGGTCAATGAGCAGTTCTTC.

The table lists this clone with a count of one. The rearrangement joins TRBV6-1 to TRBJ1-2, with a tentative D call TRBD1 (6 bases). Germline assignment: CDR1 MNHNS and CDR2 SASEGT. The CDR3 has 15 amino acids. The V and J ends lost 1 base and 2 bases respectively, with 11 bases between them. The CDR3 nucleotides are TGTGCCAGCAGTGAAGACAGGGTGGGAAACTATGGCTACACCTTC. Residues: CASSEDRVGNYGYTF.

The gene calls are TRBV5-6 and TRBJ2-7, with 8 bases matching TRBD1. The length of the CDR3 is 16 residues. Germline loops: CDR1 SGHDT, CDR2 YYEEEE. V shed 4 bases and J 5 bases; nucleotides not matched to a gene: 14. This CDR3 reads CASSPLDRVGGNEQYF. For the CDR3, the DNA is TGTGCCAGCAGCCCCCTGGACAGGGTAGGTGGGAACGAGCAGTACTTC. Complete variable domain (other parts from reference TRBV5-6 and TRBJ2-7): DAGVTQSPTHLIKTRGQQVTLRCSPKSGHDTVSWYQQALGQGPQFIFQYYEEEERQRGNFPDRFSGHQFPNYSSELNVNALLLGDSALYLCASSPLDRVGGNEQYFGPGTRLTVT.

This clone was detected only a few times. This chain connects TRBV18 to TRBJ2-1; 16 bases are shared with TRBD2. The germline gives CDR1 KGHSH, CDR2 LQKENI. The ends lost 0 bases at V and 1 base at J; junction bases unmatched: 6. The CDR3 spans 20 residues. The CDR3 bases are TGTGCCAGCTCACCACCAACCGGGACTAGCGGGGGGGGGTCCTACAATGAGCAGTTCTTC. Its protein is CASSPPTGTSGGGSYNEQFF.

The chain has TRBV5-4 and TRBJ2-3, with D hard to call. The length of the CDR3 is 11 residues. Looked up from germline, CDR1 is SGHNT and CDR2 is YYREEE (reference sequence). The ends were cut back, 3 bases at V and 4 bases at J, with 3 bases in the middle. DNA of the CDR3: TGTGCCAGCAGCTCAGCAGATACGCAGTATTTT. Amino acids: CASSSADTQYF.

V usage is TRBV2 and J usage is TRBJ1-1; D is unclear. V was cut by 6 bases and J by 7 bases, with 15 bases left in between. This CDR3 has 13 amino acids. Germline V gives CDR1 SNHLY, CDR2 FYNNEI. Here the CDR3 reads CASSSDLSLEAFF. The CDR3 DNA reads TGTGCCAGCAGCTCAGACTTATCCCTTGAAGCTTTCTTT.

J is TRBJ1-5 and V is TRBV7-9; D is unclear. CDR1 and CDR2 (germline): SEHNR, FQNEAQ (reference sequence). V was shortened by 8 bases and J by 2 bases, with 7 bases between the two germline ends. CDR3 length: 12 amino acids. The CDR3 here is CASSRGNQPQHF. CDR3 nucleotides: TGTGCCAGCTCCCGAGGCAATCAGCCCCAGCATTTT.

The rearrangement links TRBV27 to TRBJ1-6, with 10 bases aligning to TRBD1. V dropped 3 bases and J dropped 10; count of bases not matched to a gene: 3. CDR3 length: 14 residues. Germline values: CDR1 MNHEY, CDR2 SMNVEV (reference sequence). CDR3 coding DNA: TGTGCCAGCAGTTTTGGGACAGGGGCCTCACCCCTCCACTTT. Encoded protein: CASSFGTGASPLHF.

The rearrangement links TRBV29-1 to TRBJ2-3, with a possible D match to TRBD2 (6 bases). The CDR3 extends over 14 amino acids. The germline V gene has CDR1 SQVTM and CDR2 ANQGSEA. Deletions cut 5 bases from V and 2 bases from J, with 14 bases between. The CDR3 here is CSVWGTPVTDTQYF. As DNA, the CDR3 is TGCAGCGTTTGGGGGACTCCCGTCACAGATACGCAGTATTTT.